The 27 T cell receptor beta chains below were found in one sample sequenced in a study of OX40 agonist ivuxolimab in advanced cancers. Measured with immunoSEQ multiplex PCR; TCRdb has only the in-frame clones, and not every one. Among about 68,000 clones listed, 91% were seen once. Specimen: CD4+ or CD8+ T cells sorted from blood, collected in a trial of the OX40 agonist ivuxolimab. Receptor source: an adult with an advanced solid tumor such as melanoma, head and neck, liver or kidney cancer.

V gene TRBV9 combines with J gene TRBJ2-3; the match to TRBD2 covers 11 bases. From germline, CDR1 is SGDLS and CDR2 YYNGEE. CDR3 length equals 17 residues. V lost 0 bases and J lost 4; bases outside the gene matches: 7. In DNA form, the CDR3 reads TGTGCCAGCAGCGTAGGGGCGGCTAGCGGGAGGTCAGATACGCAGTATTTT. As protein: CASSVGAASGRSDTQYF. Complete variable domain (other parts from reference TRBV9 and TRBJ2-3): DSGVTQTPKHLITATGQRVTLRCSPRSGDLSVYWYQQSLDQGLQFLIQYYNGEERAKGNILERFSAQQFPDLHSELNLSSLELGDSALYFCASSVGAASGRSDTQYFGPGTRLTVL.

The CDR3 DNA reads TGTGCCAGCAGCTTAGCACTGACTAGCGGGTGGTTTAGCGAGCAGTACTTC. Translation: CASSLALTSGWFSEQYF. V is TRBV7-8 and J is TRBJ2-7; 10 bases map to TRBD2. The CDR3 length is 17 residues. The V and J ends lost 0 bases and 6 bases, in that order; junction bases with no gene match: 11. Germline assignment: CDR1 SGHVS and CDR2 FQNEAQ.

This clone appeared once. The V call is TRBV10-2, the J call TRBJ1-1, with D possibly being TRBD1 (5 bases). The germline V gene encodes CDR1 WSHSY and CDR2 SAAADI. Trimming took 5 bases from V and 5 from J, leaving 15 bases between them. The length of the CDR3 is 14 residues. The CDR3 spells CASSLTQGGTEAFF. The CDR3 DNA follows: TGCGCCAGCAGTCTGACGCAGGGAGGGACTGAAGCTTTCTTT.

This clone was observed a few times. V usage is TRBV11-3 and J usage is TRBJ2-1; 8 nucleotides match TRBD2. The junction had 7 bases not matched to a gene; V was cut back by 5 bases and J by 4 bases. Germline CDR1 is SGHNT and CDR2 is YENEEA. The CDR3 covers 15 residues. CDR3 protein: CASSPRGGLYNEQFF. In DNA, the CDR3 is TGTGCCAGCAGCCCCCGCGGGGGGCTATACAATGAGCAGTTCTTC. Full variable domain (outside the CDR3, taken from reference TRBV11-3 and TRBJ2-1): EAGVVQSPRYKIIEKKQPVAFWCNPISGHNTLYWYLQNLGQGPELLIRYENEEAVDDSQLPKDRFSAERLKGVDSTLKIQPAELGDSAVYLCASSPRGGLYNEQFFGPGTRLTVL.

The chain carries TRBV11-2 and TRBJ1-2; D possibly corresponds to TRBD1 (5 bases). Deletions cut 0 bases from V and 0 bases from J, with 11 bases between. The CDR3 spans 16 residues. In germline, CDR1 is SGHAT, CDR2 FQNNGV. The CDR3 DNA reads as TGTGCCAGCAGCTTAGACAGGGTTACTACTAACTATGGCTACACCTTC. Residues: CASSLDRVTTNYGYTF.

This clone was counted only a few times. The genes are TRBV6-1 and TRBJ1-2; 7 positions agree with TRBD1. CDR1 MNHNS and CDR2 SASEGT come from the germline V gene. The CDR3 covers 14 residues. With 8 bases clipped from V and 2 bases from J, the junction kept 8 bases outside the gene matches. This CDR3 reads CASHRQGWNYGYTF. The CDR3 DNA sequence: TGTGCCAGCCATCGACAGGGTTGGAACTATGGCTACACCTTC.

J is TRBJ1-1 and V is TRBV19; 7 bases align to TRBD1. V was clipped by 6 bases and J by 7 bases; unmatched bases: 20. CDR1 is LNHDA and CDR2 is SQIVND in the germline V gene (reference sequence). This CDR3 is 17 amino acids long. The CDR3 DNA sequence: TGTGCCAGTAGAATTACAGGGGTCGCATGGGATAATAGTGAAGCTTTCTTT. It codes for CASRITGVAWDNSEAFF.

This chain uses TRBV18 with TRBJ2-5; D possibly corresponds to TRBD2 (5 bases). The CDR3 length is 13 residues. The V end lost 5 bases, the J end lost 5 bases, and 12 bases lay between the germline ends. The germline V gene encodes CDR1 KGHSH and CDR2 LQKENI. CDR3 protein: CASSERGLETQYF. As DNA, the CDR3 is TGTGCCAGCTCAGAGAGAGGGTTGGAGACCCAGTACTTC.

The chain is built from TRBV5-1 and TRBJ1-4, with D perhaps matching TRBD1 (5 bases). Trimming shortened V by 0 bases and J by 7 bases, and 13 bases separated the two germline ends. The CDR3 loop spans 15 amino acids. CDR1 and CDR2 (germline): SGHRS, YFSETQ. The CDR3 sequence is CASSLAGTHGEKLFF. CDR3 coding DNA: TGCGCCAGCAGCTTGGCGGGGACCCATGGTGAAAAACTGTTTTTT.

This CDR3 reads CATSNPDRRTVEKLFF. Here the CDR3 DNA reads TGTGCCACCAGCAATCCCGACAGGAGGACTGTCGAAAAACTGTTTTTT. V and J are TRBV15 and TRBJ1-4, with a possible D match to TRBD1 (6 bases). CDR1 is LNHNV, CDR2 YYDKDF, per germline (reference sequence). The CDR3 spans 16 residues. V lost 4 bases and J 8 bases, leaving 20 bases between the germline ends.

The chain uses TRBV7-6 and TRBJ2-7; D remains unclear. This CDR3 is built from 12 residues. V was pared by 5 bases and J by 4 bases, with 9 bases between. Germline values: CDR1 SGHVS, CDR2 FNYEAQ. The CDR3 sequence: CASSDDIYEQYF. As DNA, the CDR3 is TGTGCCAGCAGCGACGATATTTACGAGCAGTACTTC.

CDR3 in amino acids: CASSLPGRNEAFF. The CDR3 bases are TGTGCCAGCAGCCTCCCGGGTCGTAATGAAGCTTTCTTT. The gene calls are TRBV11-2 and TRBJ1-1; no reliable D call. The CDR3 runs 13 residues. V lost 5 bases, J lost 7 bases, and 14 bases lay in between. From germline, CDR1 is SGHAT and CDR2 FQNNGV. Drawing the rest from reference TRBV11-2 and TRBJ1-1, the complete variable domain is EAGVAQSPRYKIIEKRQSVAFWCNPISGHATLYWYQQILGQGPKLLIQFQNNGVVDDSQLPKDRFSAERLKGVDSTLKIQPAKLEDSAVYLCASSLPGRNEAFFGQGTRLTVV.

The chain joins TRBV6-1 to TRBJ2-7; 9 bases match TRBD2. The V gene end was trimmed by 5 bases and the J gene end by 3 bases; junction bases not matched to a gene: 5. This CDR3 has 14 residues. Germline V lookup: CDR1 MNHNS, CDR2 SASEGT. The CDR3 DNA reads TGTGCCAGCAGTTCGACTAGCGGAAACTACGAGCAGTACTTC. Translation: CASSSTSGNYEQYF.

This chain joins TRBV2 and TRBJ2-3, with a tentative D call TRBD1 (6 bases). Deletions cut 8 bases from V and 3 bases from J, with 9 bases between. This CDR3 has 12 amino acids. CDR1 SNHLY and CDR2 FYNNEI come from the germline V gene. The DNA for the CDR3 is TGTGCCAGCGGACAGTCAACAGATACGCAGTATTTT. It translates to CASGQSTDTQYF. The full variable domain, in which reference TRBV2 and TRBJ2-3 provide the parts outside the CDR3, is EPEVTQTPSHQVTQMGQEVILRCVPISNHLYFYWYRQILGQKVEFLVSFYNNEISEKSEIFDDQFSVERPDGSNFTLKIRSTKLEDSAMYFCASGQSTDTQYFGPGTRLTVL.

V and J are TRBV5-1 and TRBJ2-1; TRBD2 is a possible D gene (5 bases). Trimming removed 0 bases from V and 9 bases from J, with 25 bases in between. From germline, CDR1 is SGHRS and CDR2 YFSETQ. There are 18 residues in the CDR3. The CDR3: CASSLVPPRVGLAGEQFF. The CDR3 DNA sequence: TGCGCCAGCAGCTTGGTGCCACCGAGGGTTGGGCTAGCAGGTGAGCAGTTCTTC. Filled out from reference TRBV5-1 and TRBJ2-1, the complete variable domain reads KAGVTQTPRYLIKTRGQQVTLSCSPISGHRSVSWYQQTPGQGLQFLFEYFSETQRNKGNFPGRFSGRQFSNSRSEMNVSTLELGDSALYLCASSLVPPRVGLAGEQFFGPGTRLTVL.

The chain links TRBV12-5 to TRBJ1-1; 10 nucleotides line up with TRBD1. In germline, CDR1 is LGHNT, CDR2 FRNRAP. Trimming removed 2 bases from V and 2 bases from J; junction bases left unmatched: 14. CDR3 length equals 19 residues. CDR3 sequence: CASGLPLVRTGGINTEAFF. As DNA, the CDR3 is TGTGCTAGTGGTTTGCCCCTCGTTCGGACAGGGGGTATCAACACTGAAGCTTTCTTT. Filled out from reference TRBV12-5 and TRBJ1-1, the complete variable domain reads DARVTQTPRHKVTEMGQEVTMRCQPILGHNTVFWYRQTMMQGLELLAYFRNRAPLDDSGMPKDRFSAEMPDATLATLKIQPSEPRDSAVYFCASGLPLVRTGGINTEAFFGQGTRLTVV.

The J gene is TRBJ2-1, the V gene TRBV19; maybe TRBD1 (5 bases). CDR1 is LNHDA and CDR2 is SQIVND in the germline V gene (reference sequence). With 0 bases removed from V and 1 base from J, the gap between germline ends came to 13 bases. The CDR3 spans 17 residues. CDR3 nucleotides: TGTGCCAGTAGTATAGATGGCACAGGCAAATCCTACAATGAGCAGTTCTTC. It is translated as CASSIDGTGKSYNEQFF. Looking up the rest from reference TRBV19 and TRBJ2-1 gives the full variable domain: DGGITQSPKYLFRKEGQNVTLSCEQNLNHDAMYWYRQDPGQGLRLIYYSQIVNDFQKGDIAEGYSVSREKKESFPLTVTSAQKNPTAFYLCASSIDGTGKSYNEQFFGPGTRLTVL.

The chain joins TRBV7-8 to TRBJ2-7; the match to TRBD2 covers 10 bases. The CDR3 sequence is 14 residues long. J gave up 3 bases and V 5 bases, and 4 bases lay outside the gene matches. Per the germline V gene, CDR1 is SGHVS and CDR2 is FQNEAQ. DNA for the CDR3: TGTGCCAGCAGCGCGGGACTAGCGAGCTACGAGCAGTACTTC. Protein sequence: CASSAGLASYEQYF.

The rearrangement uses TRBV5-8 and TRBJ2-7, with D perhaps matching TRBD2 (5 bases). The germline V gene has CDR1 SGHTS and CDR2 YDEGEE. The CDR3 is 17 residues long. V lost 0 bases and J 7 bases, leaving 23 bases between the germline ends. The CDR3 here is CASSLALTGSPDGEQYF. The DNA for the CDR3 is TGTGCCAGCAGCTTGGCCCTCACGGGAAGCCCAGACGGGGAGCAGTACTTC. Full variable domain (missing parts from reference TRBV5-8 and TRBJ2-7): EAGVTQSPTHLIKTRGQQATLRCSPISGHTSVYWYQQALGLGLQFLLWYDEGEERNRGNFPPRFSGRQFPNYSSELNVNALELEDSALYLCASSLALTGSPDGEQYFGPGTRLTVT.

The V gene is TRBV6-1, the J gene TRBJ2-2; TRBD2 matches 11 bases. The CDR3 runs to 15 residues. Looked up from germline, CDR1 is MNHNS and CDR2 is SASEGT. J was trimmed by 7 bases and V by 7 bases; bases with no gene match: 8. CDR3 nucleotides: TGTGCCAGCAACCCGGGACTAGCGGTAGGCGGGGAGCTGTTTTTT. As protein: CASNPGLAVGGELFF.

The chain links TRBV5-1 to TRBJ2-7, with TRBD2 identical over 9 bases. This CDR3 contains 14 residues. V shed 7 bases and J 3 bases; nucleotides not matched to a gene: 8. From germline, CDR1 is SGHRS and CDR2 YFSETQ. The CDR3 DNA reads TGCGCCAGCTCAAGTGCACTAGCGGGCTACGAGCAGTACTTC. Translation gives CASSSALAGYEQYF.

The CDR3 here is CASLSGPYNEQFF. CDR3 DNA: TGTGCCAGTTTGAGCGGGCCCTACAATGAGCAGTTCTTC. V usage is TRBV11-2 and J usage is TRBJ2-1; maybe TRBD2 (6 bases). In germline, CDR1 is SGHAT, CDR2 FQNNGV. This CDR3 is 13 amino acids long. The ends were cut back, 9 bases at V and 2 bases at J, with 11 bases in the middle.

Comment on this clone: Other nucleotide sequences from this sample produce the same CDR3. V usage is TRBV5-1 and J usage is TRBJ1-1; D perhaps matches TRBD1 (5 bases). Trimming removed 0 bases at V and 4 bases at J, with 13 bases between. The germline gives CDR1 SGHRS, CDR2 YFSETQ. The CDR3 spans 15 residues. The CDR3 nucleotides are TGCGCCAGCAGCTTGGGCGGAGGTAGGGGCACTGAAGCTTTCTTT. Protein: CASSLGGGRGTEAFF.

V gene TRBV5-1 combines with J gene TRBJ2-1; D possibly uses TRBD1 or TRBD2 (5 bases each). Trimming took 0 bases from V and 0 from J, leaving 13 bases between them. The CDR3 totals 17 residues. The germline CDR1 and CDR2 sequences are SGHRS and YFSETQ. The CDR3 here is CASSLETRGSSYNEQFF. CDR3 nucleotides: TGCGCCAGCAGCTTGGAGACCCGGGGCAGCTCCTACAATGAGCAGTTCTTC. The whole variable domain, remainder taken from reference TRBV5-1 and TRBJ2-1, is KAGVTQTPRYLIKTRGQQVTLSCSPISGHRSVSWYQQTPGQGLQFLFEYFSETQRNKGNFPGRFSGRQFSNSRSEMNVSTLELGDSALYLCASSLETRGSSYNEQFFGPGTRLTVL.

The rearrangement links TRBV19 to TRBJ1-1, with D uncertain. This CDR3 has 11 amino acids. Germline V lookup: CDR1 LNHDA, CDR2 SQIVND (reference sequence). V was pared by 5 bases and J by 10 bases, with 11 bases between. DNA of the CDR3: TGTGCCAGTAGTCAAGATATGGGAGCTTTCTTT. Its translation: CASSQDMGAFF.

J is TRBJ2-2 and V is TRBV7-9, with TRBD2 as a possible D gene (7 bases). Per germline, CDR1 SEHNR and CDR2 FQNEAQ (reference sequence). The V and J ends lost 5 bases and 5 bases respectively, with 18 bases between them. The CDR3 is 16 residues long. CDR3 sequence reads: CASSLSLGGQTGELFF. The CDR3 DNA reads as TGTGCCAGCAGCCTAAGTCTCGGGGGGCAAACCGGGGAGCTGTTTTTT.

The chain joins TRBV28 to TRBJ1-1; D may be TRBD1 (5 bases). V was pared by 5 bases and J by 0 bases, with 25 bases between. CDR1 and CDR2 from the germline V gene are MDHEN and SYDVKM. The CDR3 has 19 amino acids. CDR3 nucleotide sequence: TGTGCCAGCAGTAACATAAGGGGAGGGAAGAATTACATGAACACTGAAGCTTTCTTT. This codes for CASSNIRGGKNYMNTEAFF.